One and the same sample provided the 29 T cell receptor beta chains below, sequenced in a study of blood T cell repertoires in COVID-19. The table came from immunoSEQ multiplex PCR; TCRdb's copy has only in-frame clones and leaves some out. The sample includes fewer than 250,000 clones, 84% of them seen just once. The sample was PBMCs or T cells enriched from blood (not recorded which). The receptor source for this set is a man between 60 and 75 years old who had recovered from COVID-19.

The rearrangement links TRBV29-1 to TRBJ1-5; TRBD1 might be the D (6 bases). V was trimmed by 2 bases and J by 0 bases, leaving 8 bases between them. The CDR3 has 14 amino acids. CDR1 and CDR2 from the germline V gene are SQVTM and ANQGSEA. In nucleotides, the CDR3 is TGCAGCGTTGAACGCAGGGGTAGCAATCAGCCCCAGCATTTT. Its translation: CSVERRGSNQPQHF. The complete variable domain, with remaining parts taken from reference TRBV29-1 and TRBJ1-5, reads SAVISQKPSRDICQRGTSLTIQCQVDSQVTMMFWYRQQPGQSLTLIATANQGSEATYESGFVIDKFPISRPNLTFSTLTVSNMSPEDSSIYLCSVERRGSNQPQHFGDGTRLSIL.

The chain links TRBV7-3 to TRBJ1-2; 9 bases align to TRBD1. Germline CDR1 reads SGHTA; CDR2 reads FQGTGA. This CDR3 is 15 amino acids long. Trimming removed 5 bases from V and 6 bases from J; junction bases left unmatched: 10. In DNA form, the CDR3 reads TGTGCCAGCAGCCCCACTACGGGGGACAGGGATGGCTACACCTTC. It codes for CASSPTTGDRDGYTF.

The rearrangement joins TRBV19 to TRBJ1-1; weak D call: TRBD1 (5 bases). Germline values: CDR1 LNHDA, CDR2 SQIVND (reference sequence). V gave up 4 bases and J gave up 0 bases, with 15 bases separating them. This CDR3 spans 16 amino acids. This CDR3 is CASSKRADSLNTEAFF. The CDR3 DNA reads TGTGCCAGTAGTAAAAGGGCCGACAGTTTGAACACTGAAGCTTTCTTT.

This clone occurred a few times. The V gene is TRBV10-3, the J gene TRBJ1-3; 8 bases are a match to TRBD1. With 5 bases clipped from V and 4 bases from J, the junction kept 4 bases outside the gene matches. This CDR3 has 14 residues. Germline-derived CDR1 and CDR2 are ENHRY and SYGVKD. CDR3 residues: CAISKTGVGNTIYF. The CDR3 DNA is TGTGCCATCAGTAAGACAGGGGTCGGAAACACCATATATTTT.

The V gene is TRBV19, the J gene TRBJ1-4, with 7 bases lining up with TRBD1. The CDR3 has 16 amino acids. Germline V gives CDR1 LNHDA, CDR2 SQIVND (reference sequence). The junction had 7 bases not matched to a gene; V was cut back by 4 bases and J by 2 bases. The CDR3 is CASSTSTGATNEKLFF. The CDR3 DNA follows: TGTGCCAGTAGTACCTCAACAGGGGCGACTAATGAAAAACTGTTTTTT.

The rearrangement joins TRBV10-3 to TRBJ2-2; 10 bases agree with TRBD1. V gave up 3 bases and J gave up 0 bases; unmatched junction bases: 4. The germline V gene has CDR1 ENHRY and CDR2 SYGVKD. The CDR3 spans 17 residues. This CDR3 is CAISDRDRGTNTGELFF. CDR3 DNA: TGTGCCATCAGTGACCGGGACAGGGGTACGAACACCGGGGAGCTGTTTTTT.

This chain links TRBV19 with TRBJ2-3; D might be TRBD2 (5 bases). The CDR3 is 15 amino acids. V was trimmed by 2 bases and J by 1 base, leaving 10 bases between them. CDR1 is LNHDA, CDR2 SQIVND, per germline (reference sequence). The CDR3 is CASSITARGTDTQYF. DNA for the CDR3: TGTGCCAGTAGTATAACGGCGAGGGGCACAGATACGCAGTATTTT.

CDR3 loop: CASSPRQGNSDTQYF. DNA for the CDR3: TGTGCCAGCTCACCACGGCAGGGAAATTCAGATACGCAGTATTTT. The chain has TRBV18 and TRBJ2-3, with D possibly being TRBD1 (5 bases). The CDR3 consists of 15 residues. CDR1 KGHSH and CDR2 LQKENI come from the germline V gene. The V end was cut by 1 base, the J end by 4 bases, with 12 bases between.

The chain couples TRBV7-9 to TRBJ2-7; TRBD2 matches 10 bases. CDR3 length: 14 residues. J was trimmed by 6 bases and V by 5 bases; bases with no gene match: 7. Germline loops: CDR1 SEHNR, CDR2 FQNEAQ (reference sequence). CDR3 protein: CASSPGERGGEQYF. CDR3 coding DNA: TGTGCCAGCAGCCCGGGGGAGCGGGGGGGCGAGCAGTACTTC.

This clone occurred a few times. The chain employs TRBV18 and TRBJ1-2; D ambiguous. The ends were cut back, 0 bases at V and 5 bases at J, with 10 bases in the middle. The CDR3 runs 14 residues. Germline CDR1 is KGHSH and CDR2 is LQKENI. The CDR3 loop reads CASSPPGSPYGYTF. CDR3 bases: TGTGCCAGCTCACCACCGGGTAGCCCATATGGCTACACCTTC.

The CDR3 DNA follows: TGTGCCAGCAGCCCCAAGGCCCCACGCGGGGGCAATCAGCCCCAGCATTTT. Translation: CASSPKAPRGGNQPQHF. This sequence joins TRBV21-1 and TRBJ1-5. TRBV21-1 is classified as a pseudogene. This CDR3 has 17 amino acids.

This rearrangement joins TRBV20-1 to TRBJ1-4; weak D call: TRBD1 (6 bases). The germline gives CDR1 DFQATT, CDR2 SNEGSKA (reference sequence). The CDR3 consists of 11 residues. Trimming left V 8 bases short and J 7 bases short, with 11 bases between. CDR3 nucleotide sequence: TGCAGTTACAGGGTTGGTGAAAAACTGTTTTTT. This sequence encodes CSYRVGEKLFF.

The CDR3 sequence: CATSESGLAAQQETQYF. Written as DNA, the CDR3 is TGTGCCACCAGTGAATCGGGACTAGCGGCCCAACAAGAGACCCAGTACTTC. The chain joins TRBV24-1 to TRBJ2-5; TRBD2 matches at 11 bases. Germline loops: CDR1 KGHDR, CDR2 SFDVKD. V lost 4 bases, J lost 2 bases, and 8 bases stayed unmatched. CDR3 length: 17 residues.

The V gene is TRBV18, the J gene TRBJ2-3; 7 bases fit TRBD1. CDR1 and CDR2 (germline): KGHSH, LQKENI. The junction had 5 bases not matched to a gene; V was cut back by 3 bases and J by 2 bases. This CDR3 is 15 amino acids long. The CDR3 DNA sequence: TGTGCCAGCTCACCGACAGGGAGTATCACAGATACGCAGTATTTT. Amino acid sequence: CASSPTGSITDTQYF. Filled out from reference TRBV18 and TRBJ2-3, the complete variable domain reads NAGVMQNPRHLVRRRGQEARLRCSPMKGHSHVYWYRQLPEEGLKFMVYLQKENIIDESGMPKERFSAEFPKEGPSILRIQQVVRGDSAAYFCASSPTGSITDTQYFGPGTRLTVL.

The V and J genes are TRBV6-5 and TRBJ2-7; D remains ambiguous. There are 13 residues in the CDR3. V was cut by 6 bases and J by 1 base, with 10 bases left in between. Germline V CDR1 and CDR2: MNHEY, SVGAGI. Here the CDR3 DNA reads TGTGCCAGCAGCAGACAACCTTCCTACGAGCAGTACTTC. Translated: CASSRQPSYEQYF.

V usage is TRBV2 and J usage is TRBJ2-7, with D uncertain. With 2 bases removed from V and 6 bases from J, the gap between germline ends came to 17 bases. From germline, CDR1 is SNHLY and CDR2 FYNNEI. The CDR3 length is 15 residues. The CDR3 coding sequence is TGTGCCAGCAGTGAATCGTCTAGTAGTTTAAGCGAGCAGTACTTC. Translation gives CASSESSSSLSEQYF.

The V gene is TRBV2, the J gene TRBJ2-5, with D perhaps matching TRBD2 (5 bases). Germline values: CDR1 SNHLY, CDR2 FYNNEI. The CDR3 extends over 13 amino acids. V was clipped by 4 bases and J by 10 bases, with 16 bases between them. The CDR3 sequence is CASSVARFGDQYF. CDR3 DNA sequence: TGTGCCAGCAGTGTCGCCCGGTTCGGGGACCAGTACTTC.

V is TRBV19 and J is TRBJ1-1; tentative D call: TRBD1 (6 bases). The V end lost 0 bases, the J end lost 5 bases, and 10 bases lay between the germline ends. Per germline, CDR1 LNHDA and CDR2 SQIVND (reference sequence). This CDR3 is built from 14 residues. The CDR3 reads CASSIDGRGTEAFF. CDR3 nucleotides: TGTGCCAGTAGTATAGATGGCAGGGGAACTGAAGCTTTCTTT. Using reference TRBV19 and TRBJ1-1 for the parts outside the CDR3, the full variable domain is DGGITQSPKYLFRKEGQNVTLSCEQNLNHDAMYWYRQDPGQGLRLIYYSQIVNDFQKGDIAEGYSVSREKKESFPLTVTSAQKNPTAFYLCASSIDGRGTEAFFGQGTRLTVV.

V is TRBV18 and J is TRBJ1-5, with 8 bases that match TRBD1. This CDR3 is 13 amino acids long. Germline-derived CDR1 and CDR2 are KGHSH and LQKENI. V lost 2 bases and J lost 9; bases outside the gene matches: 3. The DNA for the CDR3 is TGTGCCAGCTCACCAACAGGGGGGACGCCCCAGCATTTT. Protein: CASSPTGGTPQHF.

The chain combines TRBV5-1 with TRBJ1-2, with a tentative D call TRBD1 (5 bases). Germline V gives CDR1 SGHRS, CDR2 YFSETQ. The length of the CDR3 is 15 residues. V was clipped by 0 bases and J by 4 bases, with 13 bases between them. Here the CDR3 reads CASSLAAGSSYGYTF. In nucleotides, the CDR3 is TGCGCCAGCAGCTTGGCGGCAGGGTCGAGCTATGGCTACACCTTC.

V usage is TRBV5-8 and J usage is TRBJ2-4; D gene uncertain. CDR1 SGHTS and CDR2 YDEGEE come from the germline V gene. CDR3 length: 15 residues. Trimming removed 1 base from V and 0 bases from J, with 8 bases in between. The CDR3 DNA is TGTGCCAGCAGCTTGAGGCAGGTAGCCAAAAACATTCAGTACTTC. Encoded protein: CASSLRQVAKNIQYF. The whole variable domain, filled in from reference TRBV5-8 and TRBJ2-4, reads EAGVTQSPTHLIKTRGQQATLRCSPISGHTSVYWYQQALGLGLQFLLWYDEGEERNRGNFPPRFSGRQFPNYSSELNVNALELEDSALYLCASSLRQVAKNIQYFGAGTRLSVL.

The CDR3 reads CASCNRATGELFF. The CDR3 DNA reads as TGTGCCAGTTGCAACAGGGCCACCGGGGAGCTGTTTTTT. This chain uses TRBV19 with TRBJ2-2; D is perhaps TRBD1 (6 bases). The V and J ends lost 8 bases and 4 bases respectively, with 11 bases between them. CDR3 length: 13 amino acids. Germline V gives CDR1 LNHDA, CDR2 SQIVND (reference sequence).

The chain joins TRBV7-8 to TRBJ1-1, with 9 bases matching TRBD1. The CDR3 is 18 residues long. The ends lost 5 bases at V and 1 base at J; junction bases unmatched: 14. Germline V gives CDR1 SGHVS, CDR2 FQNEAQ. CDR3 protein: CASSPGTGTRVKNTEAFF. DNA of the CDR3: TGTGCCAGCAGCCCCGGGACAGGGACTAGGGTGAAGAACACTGAAGCTTTCTTT. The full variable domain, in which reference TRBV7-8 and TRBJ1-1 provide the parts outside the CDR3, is GAGVSQSPRYKVAKRGQDVALRCDPISGHVSLFWYQQALGQGPEFLTYFQNEAQLDKSGLPSDRFFAERPEGSVSTLKIQRTQQEDSAVYLCASSPGTGTRVKNTEAFFGQGTRLTVV.

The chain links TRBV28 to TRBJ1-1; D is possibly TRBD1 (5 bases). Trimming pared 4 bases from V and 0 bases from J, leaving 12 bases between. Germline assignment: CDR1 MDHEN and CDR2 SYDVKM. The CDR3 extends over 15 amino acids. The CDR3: CASSSTGRLNTEAFF. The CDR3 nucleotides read TGTGCCAGCAGTTCCACAGGACGGCTGAACACTGAAGCTTTCTTT.

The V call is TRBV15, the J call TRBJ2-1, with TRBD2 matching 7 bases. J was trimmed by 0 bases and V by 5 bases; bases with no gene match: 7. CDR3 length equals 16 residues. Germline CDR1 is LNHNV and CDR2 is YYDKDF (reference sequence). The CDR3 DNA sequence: TGTGCCACCAGCCGTGGGCTAGCGGACTCCTACAATGAGCAGTTCTTC. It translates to CATSRGLADSYNEQFF.

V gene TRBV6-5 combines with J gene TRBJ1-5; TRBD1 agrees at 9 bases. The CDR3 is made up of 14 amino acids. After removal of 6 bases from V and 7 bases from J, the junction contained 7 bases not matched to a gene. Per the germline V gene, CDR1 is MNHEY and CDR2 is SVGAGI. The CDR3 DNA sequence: TGTGCCAGCAGCGATACAGGGGGCGGACAGCCCCAGCATTTT. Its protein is CASSDTGGGQPQHF.

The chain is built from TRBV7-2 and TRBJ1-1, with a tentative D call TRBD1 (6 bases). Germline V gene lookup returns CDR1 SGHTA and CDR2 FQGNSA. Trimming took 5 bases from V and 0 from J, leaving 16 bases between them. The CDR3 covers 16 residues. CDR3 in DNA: TGTGCCAGCAGCGCAGGCTACGGGACAATGAACACTGAAGCTTTCTTT. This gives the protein CASSAGYGTMNTEAFF. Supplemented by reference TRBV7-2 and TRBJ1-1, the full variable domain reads GAGVSQSPSNKVTEKGKDVELRCDPISGHTALYWYRQSLGQGLEFLIYFQGNSAPDKSGLPSDRFSAERTGGSVSTLTIQRTQQEDSAVYLCASSAGYGTMNTEAFFGQGTRLTVV.

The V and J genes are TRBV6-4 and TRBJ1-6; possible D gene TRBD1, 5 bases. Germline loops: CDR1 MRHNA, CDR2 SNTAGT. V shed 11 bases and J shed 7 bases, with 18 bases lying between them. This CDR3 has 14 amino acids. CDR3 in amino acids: CAAPAGGRNSPLHF. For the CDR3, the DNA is TGTGCCGCGCCGGCCGGGGGGAGAAATTCACCCCTCCACTTT.

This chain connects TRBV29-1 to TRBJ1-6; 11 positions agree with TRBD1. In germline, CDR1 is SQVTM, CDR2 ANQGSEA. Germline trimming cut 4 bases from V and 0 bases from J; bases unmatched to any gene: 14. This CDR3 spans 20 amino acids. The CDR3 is CSVALNPGQGVPSYNSPLHF. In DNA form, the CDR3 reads TGCAGCGTTGCCCTAAATCCGGGACAGGGGGTTCCCTCCTATAATTCACCCCTCCACTTT.